The clone carrying this TCR beta chain has a single count. Its antigen is undetermined. This record comes from a study of cytomegalovirus exposure and HLA in healthy donors. Study outcomes and limitations: With high specificity and sensitivity, the classifier reportedly diagnosed cytomegalovirus status. Specific recognition of CMV antigens was confirmed in vitro for a few chains (all CMV-associated). Some TCR beta chains (more than 150 of them) were listed as cytomegalovirus-associated.

From germline, CDR1 is SNHLY and CDR2 FYNNEI. The J segment lost 0 bases and the V segment lost 7 bases, leaving 3 bases of the junction unmatched. This CDR3 comprises 16 residues. PCR primers comprised 60 Vbeta and 13 Jbeta primers. The repertoire was sequenced with immunoSEQ multiplex PCR; TCRdb's copy has only in-frame clones and lacks some. The sample lists approximately 150,000 clones, approximately 67% occurring once. All donors participated as healthy donors of bone marrow. This chain joins TRBV2 and TRBJ2-2, with 12 nucleotides matching TRBD2. Sequenced sample: PBMCs. The TCR originated in a woman aged 60 to 75 in good health and CMV-seronegative. The CDR3 DNA reads as TGTGCCAGCATTACTAGCGGGGGGTCGAACACCGGGGAGCTGTTTTTT. Protein product: CASITSGGSNTGELFF.